Shown below are 5 T cell receptor beta chains from a single sample sequenced in a study of blood T cell repertoires in COVID-19 (dated by TCRdb to 2020 to 2022). The method was the immunoSEQ multiplex PCR assay. TCRdb carries this immuneACCESS record with in-frame sequences only. Its versions omit some clonotypes, under half of them owing to an unresolved V gene in the studies checked, with the rest unexplained. In this sample the table shows some 180,000 clones, 85% to 90% of which occur a single time. The top ten clones comprise less than 25% of the sample. Input material: peripheral blood. These receptors were collected from a man aged 70-80 years with active or convalescent COVID-19.

The gene calls are TRBV5-8 and TRBJ1-2; maybe TRBD1 (6 bases). The CDR3 is 16 amino acids. Looked up from germline, CDR1 is SGHTS and CDR2 is YDEGEE. Trimming removed 4 bases from V and 2 bases from J, with 18 bases in between. The CDR3 DNA reads as TGTGCCAGCAGCCGGGGCCAGGGGTCAAACAACTATGGCTACACCTTC. Amino acids: CASSRGQGSNNYGYTF.

The V call is TRBV18, the J call TRBJ1-2, with 7 bases lining up with TRBD1. This CDR3 spans 15 amino acids. Germline CDR1 reads KGHSH; CDR2 reads LQKENI. V lost 3 bases, J lost 5 bases, and 9 bases stayed unmatched. CDR3 DNA: TGTGCCAGCTCACCGGGACAGATCCTCCTTTATGGCTACACCTTC. This sequence encodes CASSPGQILLYGYTF.

V gene TRBV18 combines with J gene TRBJ1-4, with D perhaps TRBD1 (6 bases). The CDR3 is made up of 16 amino acids. Germline V gives CDR1 KGHSH, CDR2 LQKENI. V was pared by 5 bases and J by 0 bases, with 13 bases between. The CDR3 DNA reads as TGTGCCAGCTCAAAGGGGGGGACGGCAACTAATGAAAAACTGTTTTTT. Translation gives CASSKGGTATNEKLFF.

The rearrangement links TRBV6-5 to TRBJ1-2, with 7 bases fitting TRBD1. The J segment lost 4 bases and the V segment lost 7 bases, leaving 3 bases of the junction unmatched. Germline-derived CDR1 and CDR2 are MNHEY and SVGAGI. The length of the CDR3 is 12 residues. The CDR3 here is CASKGQIYGYTF. For the CDR3, the DNA is TGTGCCAGCAAGGGACAGATCTATGGCTACACCTTC.

The chain uses TRBV15 and TRBJ1-2, with 9 bases lining up with TRBD1. Germline V gene lookup returns CDR1 LNHNV and CDR2 YYDKDF (reference sequence). The CDR3 has 16 amino acids. The junction had 7 bases not matched to a gene; V was cut back by 1 base and J by 4 bases. The CDR3 DNA is TGTGCCACCAGCAGAGCCGGGACAGGGACCTTCTATGGCTACACCTTC. Amino acids: CATSRAGTGTFYGYTF.